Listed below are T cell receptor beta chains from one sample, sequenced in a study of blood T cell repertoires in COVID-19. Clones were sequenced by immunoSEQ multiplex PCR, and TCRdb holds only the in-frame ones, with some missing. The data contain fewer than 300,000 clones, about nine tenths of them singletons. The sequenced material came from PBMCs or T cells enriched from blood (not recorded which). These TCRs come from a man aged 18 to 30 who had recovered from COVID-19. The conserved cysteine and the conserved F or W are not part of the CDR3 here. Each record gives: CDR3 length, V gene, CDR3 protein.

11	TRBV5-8	ASSLVPRVGYT
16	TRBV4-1	ASSQDLSLRSGANVLT
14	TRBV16	ASSRGGQGTGNTIY
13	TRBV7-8	ASSPWTGSGNTIY
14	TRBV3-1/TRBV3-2	ASSYRLTGGQETQY
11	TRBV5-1	ASSFGQEETQY
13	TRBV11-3	ASSSPRTAAGELF
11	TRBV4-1	ASSHGITYEQY
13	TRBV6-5	ASSRDRGGTDTQY
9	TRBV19	ASSIAAEQF
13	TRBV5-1	ASSLAAGAGKEQY
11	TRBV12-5	ASGLERGNGYT
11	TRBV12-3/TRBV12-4	ASRLGANYGYT
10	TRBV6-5	ASSLAGNTIY
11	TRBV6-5	ASRASGMNEQF
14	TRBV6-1	ASSENRGTRRNIQY
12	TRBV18	ASSSGAGANVLT
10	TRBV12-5	ASGGTAQPQH
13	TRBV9	ASSDKGQGNSPLH
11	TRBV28	ASSSGSSYEQY
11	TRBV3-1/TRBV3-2	ASSQDLRQGQY
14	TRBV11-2	ASSRGRGGSRYEQY
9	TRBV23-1	AIQGAYGYT
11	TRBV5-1	ASSPTDAGELF
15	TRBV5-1	ASSLTSNRGLGEKLF
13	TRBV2	ASSELLAGNREQY
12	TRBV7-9	ASSLEGDRTSYT
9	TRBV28	ASSSHFEQY
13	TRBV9	ASSAGTSGIDTQY
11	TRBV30	AWTLDRAGEAF
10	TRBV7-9	ASSLIRGEQF
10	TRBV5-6	ASSSSTDTQY
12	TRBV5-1	ASRTGGDGEKLF
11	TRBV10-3	AISPDSNQPQH
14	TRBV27	ASSLVAERTADGYT
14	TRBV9	ASSVGRAKVQETQY
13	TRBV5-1	ASSLQLSGANVLT
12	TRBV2	ASSEVAVTGELF
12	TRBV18	ASSRTGNSETQY
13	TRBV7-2	ASSLGGGGPREQY
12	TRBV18	ASSPTVPNYGYT
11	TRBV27	ASSLLTVGELF
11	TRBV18	ASSPKLDGKLF
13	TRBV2	ASSEALLSSREQY
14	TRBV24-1	ATRSGTSIATDTQY
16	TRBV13	ASSYGQRRTSNYNEQF
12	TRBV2	ASRGLATYNEQF
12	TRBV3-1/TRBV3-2	ASSQKTGLYGYT
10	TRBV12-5	ASGLGGKAQY
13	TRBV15	ATSTPGASYNEQF
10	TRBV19	ASSIPGQPQH
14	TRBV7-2	ASSLIPSGGAGELF
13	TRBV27	ASSPSVYHGNEQF